This TCR beta chain was captured by sequencing in a study of CD8 T cells in Susac syndrome. The V gene lost 10 bases and the J gene lost 5 bases, with 4 bases spanning the gap. The V gene's germline CDR1 is LNHNV and CDR2 YYDKDF (reference sequence). The CDR3 is made up of 9 amino acids. Control patients had untreated stable or active relapsing-remitting multiple sclerosis by revised McDonald criteria. An amount of RNA that ranged from roughly 0.45 to 1 ug was reverse transcribed with random hexamers. A multiplex approach, immunoSEQ multiplex PCR, amplified TCR beta CDR3 across 54 Vbeta and 13 Jbeta. From the immunoSEQ multiplex PCR reads, TCRdb called clonotypes with MiXCR, one entry per CDR3 protein. Among about 300,000 distinct CDR3 sequences listed, roughly 85% were seen once. Study-wide results and caveats: The number of individuals included in the study's TCR sequencing and HLA analysis was acknowledged as relatively small.

With respect to this clonotype: Antigen: not known.

Sequencing was carried out using CD8+ T cells from PBMCs. This receptor was obtained from a human donor with multiple sclerosis. The rearrangement links TRBV15 to TRBJ2-3; D is uncertain. CDR3 nucleotides: TGTGCCATTGGAGATACGCAGTATTTT. Translated: CAIGDTQYF.